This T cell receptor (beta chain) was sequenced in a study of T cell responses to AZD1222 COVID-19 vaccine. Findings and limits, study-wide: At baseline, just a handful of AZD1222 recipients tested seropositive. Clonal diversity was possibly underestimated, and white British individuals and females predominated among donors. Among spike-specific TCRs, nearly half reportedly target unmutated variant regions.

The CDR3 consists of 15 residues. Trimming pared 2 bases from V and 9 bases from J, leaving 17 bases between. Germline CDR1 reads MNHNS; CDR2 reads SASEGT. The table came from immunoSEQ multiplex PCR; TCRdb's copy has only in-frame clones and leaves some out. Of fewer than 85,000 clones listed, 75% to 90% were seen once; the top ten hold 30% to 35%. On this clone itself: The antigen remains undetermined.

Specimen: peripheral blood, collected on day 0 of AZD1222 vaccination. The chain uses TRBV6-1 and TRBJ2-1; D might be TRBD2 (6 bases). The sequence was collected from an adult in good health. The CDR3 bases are TGTGCCAGCAGTGAACTTGATCGTCAGGGAGGTGAGCAGTTCTTC. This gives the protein CASSELDRQGGEQFF.